This T cell receptor (beta chain) came from a study of early T cells in non-severe SARS-CoV-2 infection (dated by TCRdb to 2020 to 2023). In the study overall: Bulk RNA from unsorted whole blood was used for TCR sequencing, so alpha and beta chains could not be paired.

Set within a cohort of healthcare workers in London, UK, this nested case-control study involved weekly PCR testing of nasopharyngeal swabs along with blood sampling. Healthcare workers were enrolled in the week of the UK lockdown, from 23 to 31 March 2020, and were followed every week for up to about 15 weeks. Library construction relied on 5' RACE. The sequencer listed for this sample is NextSeq 500. Unique molecular identifiers were attached to individual cDNA molecules in the TCR library protocol so that sequencing error and PCR bias could be corrected. Both TCR alpha and beta chains were sequenced, and tight co-correlation was observed between alpha and beta sequence abundances in each sample. As for how the authors treated the data: Decombinator V4 was used to perform V gene, J gene and CDR3 annotation of TCR sequences. Expanded TCRs were defined as changing significantly between any two time points under a Poisson model with p below 0.0001. TCR abundances were normalised to the total number of TCRs sequenced per sample and were expressed as counts per million. A search of VDJdb, accessed on 1 November 2021, was run for TCRs annotated to CMV, EBV and SARS-CoV-2, with TCRs annotated for multiple antigens excluded. TCRdb trimmed public reads at Q25 via fastp, called clones via MiXCR and kept in-frame beta chains. Identical CDR3 protein sequences are pooled into one entry, listed with their most common genes and DNA. It is TCRdb's table, rather than the study itself, that gives the V and J calls and clone size. In this sample the table shows about 10,000 distinct CDR3 sequences, 4% to 5.5% of which occur a single time. The top ten hold 9.5% to 10% of the sample.

Study-wide findings and limitations: VDJdb matching was skewed toward anti-spike CD8 responses, so virus-specific expansions were likely underestimated and private and CD4 specificities were missed.

This clonotype is labeled medium-sized (0.01 to 0.1%). Its antigen remains undetermined. It has no much larger one-base neighbor in the sample; base qualities were not kept. The sequenced material came from whole blood. This TCR came from an adult who was a healthcare worker with PCR-confirmed SARS-CoV-2 infection or an uninfected control (not recorded which).

The CDR3 reads as follows: CASSLEAGYNEQFF. The sequenced DNA is TGTGCCAGCAGCTTGGAAGCGGGGTACAATGAGCAGTTCTTC. The sequence links TRBV11-1 to TRBJ2-1; TRBD2 agrees with 7 junctional bases. The germline V and J ends show losses of 3 bases and 4 bases respectively, and no gene match explains 3 bases of the junction. The germline V gene (reference sequence) gives CDR1 as SGHAT and CDR2 as FQDESV. The CDR3, cysteine through phenylalanine, is 14 amino acids long. The retained sequence is limited to the CDR3, 42 bases, with the frame set at the first base. Outside the CDR3, residues come from the reference TRBV11-1 and TRBJ2-1 proteins, so the full variable domain is: EAEVAQSPRYKITEKSQAVAFWCDPISGHATLYWYRQILGQGPELLVQFQDESVVDDSQLPKDRFSAERLKGVDSTLKIQPAELGDSAMYLCASSLEAGYNEQFFGPGTRLTVL.